The source of this T cell receptor (beta chain) is a study of shared clonotypes between healthy human individuals. V lost 7 bases and J 4 bases, leaving 19 bases between the germline ends. The CDR3 runs to 15 residues. Germline CDR1 is MNHEY and CDR2 is SMNVEV (reference sequence). Concerning this clone itself: Its specificity is unknown.

Terminally differentiated effector memory CD45RA+ cells were excluded from the naive CD8 cells, which were CD45RO-negative and positively selected for CCR7. The authors distributed each subset's genomic DNA evenly over several immunoSEQ plates. Sequencing used immunoSEQ multiplex PCR; TCRdb keeps in-frame clones, though not all of them. The table lists millions of clones, approximately 94% of them singletons. Study-wide results and caveats: Generally, naive subsets (rather than memory subsets) showed larger estimated richness.

The chain employs TRBV27 and TRBJ1-2, with TRBD1 as a possible D gene (6 bases). The sample comprised naive CD8+ T cells from PBMCs. This receptor was identified in a man aged 18 to 35 in good health. Some clones in this sample may be carry-over from other donors' samples. The CDR3 DNA sequence: TGTGCCAGCACCCCCACTCCGGGACACGTCTATGGCTACACCTTC. Its protein is CASTPTPGHVYGYTF.